The T cell receptor beta chain described here comes from a study of T cell responses to AZD1222 COVID-19 vaccine. V dropped 4 bases and J dropped 4 bases, with 18 bases sitting between them. Per the germline V gene, CDR1 is SGDLS and CDR2 is YYNGEE. The CDR3 is 16 amino acids. Generated by immunoSEQ multiplex PCR, the TCRdb table keeps only in-frame clones and is missing some. The sample shows tens of thousands of clones, roughly 89% of them seen only once. This clone is a singleton in its sample. The chain recombines TRBV9 with TRBJ1-3; TRBD1 might be the D (6 bases). This TCR came from an adult who received the AZD1222 COVID-19 vaccine. The source was peripheral blood, collected 28 days after the second AZD1222 dose. The CDR3 sequence is CASSSARGTSGNTIYF. In DNA, the CDR3 is TGTGCCAGCAGCTCGGCTAGGGGGACGAGCGGAAACACCATATATTTT.